A selection of T cell receptor beta chains follows, all from one sample in a study of T cells after yellow fever vaccination. TCRdb independently ran MiXCR on the 5' RACE reads; one entry per CDR3 protein. This table holds under 200,000 distinct CDR3 sequences, about 11% found once. Sequencing was performed on CD8+ T cells sorted from PBMCs, taken 15 days after the yellow fever booster vaccination. The receptor source for this set is a man aged 18-30 years who received the YFV17D yellow fever vaccine. The CDR3 runs from the conserved cysteine through the conserved F or W. D genes are given only for firm matches. Clone size is shown for a subset of rows, as once, few, many or a class of expanded clone.

D gene | J gene | clone size | V gene | CDR3 DNA | CDR3 protein
TRBD1 | TRBJ1-2 | NA | TRBV20-1 | TGCAGTGCCACCAAACCGGGACAGGGTATGGATGGCTACACCTTC | CSATKPGQGMDGYTF
NA | TRBJ2-6 | few | TRBV12-5 | TGTGCTAGTGGTCCCCCCTCACCCGGGGCCAACGTCCTGACTTTC | CASGPPSPGANVLTF
NA | TRBJ1-2 | NA | TRBV2 | TGTGCCAGCAGTGACCCAGGAGACTATGGCTACGCCTTC | CASSDPGDYGYAF
TRBD1 | TRBJ1-2 | few | TRBV29-1 | TGCAGCGTTGTTCGTTCAGGGGGGAACTATGGCTACACCTTC | CSVVRSGGNYGYTF
NA | TRBJ2-7 | NA | TRBV10-2 | TGCGCCAGCAGTGATCCCGGGGGTGGGGTAGGGCACGAGCAGTACTTC | CASSDPGGGVGHEQYF
NA | TRBJ1-2 | NA | TRBV12-3/TRBV12-4 | TGTGCCAGCAGTCTCGACAGGTGGAATGGCTACACCTTC | CASSLDRWNGYTF
NA | TRBJ2-5 | few | TRBV2 | TGTGCCAGCAGCGTTGGTTGGGGCGGGGGCCCGGAAGAGACCCAGTACTTC | CASSVGWGGGPEETQYF
TRBD1 | TRBJ2-3 | many | TRBV29-1 | TGCAGCGTTGATCAGGGGGCCGGAGATACGCAGTATTTT | CSVDQGAGDTQYF
NA | TRBJ1-6 | NA | TRBV12-3/TRBV12-4 | TGTGCCAGCAGCGGCACGGACAGAAAGGGTTCACCCCTCCACTTT | CASSGTDRKGSPLHF
NA | TRBJ2-1 | NA | TRBV6-1 | TGTGCCAGCAGTCCTCTCGCGCGGGAGCAGTTCTTC | CASSPLAREQFF
NA | TRBJ2-5 | many | TRBV7-4 | TGTGCCAGCAACTACCGACCCGGACAAGAGACCCAGTACTTC | CASNYRPGQETQYF
NA | TRBJ1-1 | NA | TRBV6-5 | TGTGCCAGCAGCGATGAATGGACGTCAGAGAACACTGAAGCTTTCTTT | CASSDEWTSENTEAFF
NA | TRBJ2-5 | few | TRBV9 | TGTGCCAGCGGCCCCGATGAGGAGACCCAGTACTTC | CASGPDEETQYF
NA | TRBJ2-2 | few | TRBV6-5 | TGTGCCAGCAGTCGTAGAATTCCCGGGGAGCTGTTTTTT | CASSRRIPGELFF
TRBD1 | TRBJ2-6 | NA | TRBV5-1 | TGCGCCAGCAGCGATGGGACAGGGTCTGGGGCCAACGTCCTGACTTTC | CASSDGTGSGANVLTF
NA | TRBJ2-5 | NA | TRBV7-9 | TGTGCCAGCAGCTCGAGTCGGAGCTTATCCCAAGAGACCCAGTACTTC | CASSSSRSLSQETQYF
NA | TRBJ2-5 | NA | TRBV27 | TGTGCCAGCAGTTTCTTGGCTCAAGAGACCCAGTACTTC | CASSFLAQETQYF
NA | TRBJ2-3 | few | TRBV6-5 | TGTGCCAGCAGTTACTCCCGCGTCGGCGAGTTCACAGATACGCAGTATTTT | CASSYSRVGEFTDTQYF
NA | TRBJ1-1 | few | TRBV20-1 | TGCAGTGCTAGACCTTACACATCCCTAGACACTGAAGCTTTCTTT | CSARPYTSLDTEAFF
TRBD2 | TRBJ2-5 | many | TRBV6-1 | TGTGCCAGCACCTACCTTAGCGGGGAACAAGAGACCCAGTACTTC | CASTYLSGEQETQYF
NA | TRBJ1-4 | NA | TRBV7-9 | TGTGCCAGCAGACAGAATGAAAAACTGTTTTTT | CASRQNEKLFF
NA | TRBJ2-2 | few | TRBV11-2 | TGTGCCAGCAGCTTAGAGGTGGCTGGGCCGAACACCGGGGAGCTGTTTTTT | CASSLEVAGPNTGELFF
NA | TRBJ2-5 | few | TRBV21-1 | TGTGCCACCACGACAGGAAGGTGGGAGACCCAGTACTTC | CATTTGRWETQYF
NA | TRBJ1-2 | few | TRBV5-1 | TGCGCCAGCAGCTTGGATGGGCCGGCGACCTTCTATGGCTACACCTTC | CASSLDGPATFYGYTF
NA | TRBJ2-1 | NA | TRBV27 | TGTGCCAGCAGTCTCGGCGTGGGGAATCTGTTCTTC | CASSLGVGNLFF
NA | TRBJ2-2 | few | TRBV12-3/TRBV12-4 | TGTGCCAGCAGTTTACCGGGGAGCCCCGGGGAGCTGTTTTTT | CASSLPGSPGELFF
TRBD1 | TRBJ1-1 | few | TRBV4-1 | TGCGCCAGCAGCCAAGATGGACAGGCCTCTGAAGCTTTCTTT | CASSQDGQASEAFF